These 6 T cell receptor beta chains originate from one sample sequenced in a study of T cells in Graves' hyperthyroidism and ophthalmopathy. TCR beta CDR3 sequences were amplified from RNA transcripts. During a first-round RT-PCR of the TCR CDR3, the HTBI primer set was used. TCRdb reprocessed the multiplex PCR reads with MiXCR, giving one entry per CDR3 protein. The repertoire holds hundreds of thousands of distinct CDR3 sequences, 45% seen once, with approximately 6.8% in the top ten. Source material: peripheral blood or thyroid tissue (not recorded which). The receptors were sampled from an adult man with Graves' disease, either hyperthyroidism or ophthalmopathy (not recorded which).

The chain links TRBV25-1 to TRBJ1-3; tentative D call: TRBD1 (6 bases). From germline, CDR1 is MGHDK and CDR2 SYGVNS. Trimming took 7 bases from V and 4 from J, leaving 11 bases between them. The CDR3 is made up of 13 amino acids. The CDR3 loop reads CASKQGIGNTIYF. The DNA for the CDR3 is TGTGCCAGCAAACAGGGTATCGGAAACACCATATATTTT.

This rearrangement joins TRBV7-9 to TRBJ1-5, with TRBD1 matching 8 bases. Unmatched junction bases numbered 7, after V lost 5 bases and J lost 4 bases. This CDR3 comprises 15 residues. Per germline, CDR1 SEHNR and CDR2 FQNEAQ (reference sequence). The CDR3 is CASSLGQGLNQPQHF. CDR3 coding DNA: TGTGCCAGCAGCCTAGGACAGGGCCTTAATCAGCCCCAGCATTTT. Combining the CDR3 with reference TRBV7-9 and TRBJ1-5 gives the whole variable domain DTGVSQNPRHKITKRGQNVTFRCDPISEHNRLYWYRQTLGQGPEFLTYFQNEAQLEKSRLLSDRFSAERPKGSFSTLEIQRTEQGDSAMYLCASSLGQGLNQPQHFGDGTRLSIL.

This clonotype was counted between two and nine times. The chain employs TRBV11-2 and TRBJ2-3; 10 bases agree with TRBD2. The CDR3 covers 15 residues. J lost 2 bases, V lost 5 bases, and 4 bases had no gene match. CDR1 is SGHAT, CDR2 FQNNGV, per germline. The CDR3 bases are TGTGCCAGCAGCCTAGCGGGAGCAAACACAGATACGCAGTATTTT. Translating it yields CASSLAGANTDTQYF.

This clonotype was detected ten times or more. The rearrangement links TRBV7-8 to TRBJ1-1; maybe TRBD1 (5 bases). In germline, CDR1 is SGHVS, CDR2 FQNEAQ. Deletions cut 8 bases from V and 4 bases from J, with 11 bases between. The CDR3 length is 12 residues. Written as DNA, the CDR3 is TGTGCCAGCGGCTACAGGAGCACTGAAGCTTTCTTT. As protein: CASGYRSTEAFF.

Ten or more counts support this clonotype. The chain carries TRBV19 and TRBJ1-2, with D uncertain. Per the germline V gene, CDR1 is LNHDA and CDR2 is SQIVND (reference sequence). There are 12 residues in the CDR3. Between the trimmed V and J ends, which lost 2 bases and 7 bases, there was a span of 8 bases. The CDR3 loop reads CASSIPGFGYTF. The CDR3 DNA reads as TGTGCCAGTAGTATACCTGGGTTTGGCTACACCTTC.

This clonotype was seen a handful of times. The V call is TRBV20-1, the J call TRBJ1-1; a weak D match, TRBD1 (6 bases). The V gene's germline CDR1 is DFQATT and CDR2 SNEGSKA (reference sequence). CDR3 length: 16 residues. The ends were cut back, 3 bases at V and 0 bases at J, with 17 bases in the middle. DNA of the CDR3: TGCAGTGCTAGTGAAACAGGGCAGTCACTGAACACTGAAGCTTTCTTT. It translates to CSASETGQSLNTEAFF.